This TCR beta chain was recovered during a study of blood T cell repertoires in COVID-19 (dated by TCRdb to between 2020 and 2021). For the wider study: Samples covering the acute and convalescent phases of COVID-19 were provided by collaborators in the United States, Italy and Spain. Where available, HLA class I and class II types were taken from metadata supplied by the sample provider and were not determined by assay-based typing. The prospective study material was composed of cDNA or gDNA derived from T cells, B-cell-depleted T cells, or PBMCs. Samples were obtained from the ongoing ImmuneRACE study (first 160 participants) and from some 1,200 subjects provided by 6 global collaborators. Sample metadata almost always included a de-identified subject ID, COVID-19 status, age in years and sex. The repertoires were released in a freely available public database meant as a resource for research on the immune response to SARS-CoV-2. The dataset comprised deeply sampled blood TCRbeta repertoires from subjects exposed to, actively infected with, or recovered from COVID-19.

The study at large found these results: The quantity of clinical and demographic metadata differed by source and by participant and was supplied without curation.

The CDR3 contains 13 residues, cysteine and phenylalanine counted. Only CDR3 DNA is held: 39 bases, read in frame from base 1. Ends trimmed: V by 10 bases, J by 6 bases; bases unmatched to a gene: 5. The germline V gene specifies ENHRY as CDR1 and SYGVKD as CDR2. TCRbeta CDR3 regions were amplified from genomic DNA by means of the immunoSEQ Assay, a bias-controlled multiplex PCR. The paper's processing steps were these. The number of nucleated cells in each sample was estimated by amplification of reference gene primers within the assay. To quantify the absolute abundance of each unique TCRbeta CDR3 rearrangement, sequence reads were collapsed and filtered. For each sample, productive Simpson clonality was calculated by taking the square root of Simpson's diversity index across productive rearrangements. What TCRdb holds here is the immuneACCESS table cut down to in-frame rearrangements. Part of the clones is not present; checked against another copy, under half of the missing clones reflect an unresolved V gene, and the others are unexplained. V and J calls and clone size come straight from that table; D and trimming were deduced from the DNA. The sample table shows fewer than 130,000 clones, and over 75% are seen once. The ten largest clones represent about 34% of the sample.

Whole blood was collected in K2EDTA tubes by collaborating institutions according to the institutions' own protocols. For TCRbeta analysis, collaborators shipped samples as frozen whole blood, isolated PBMCs, or DNA extracted from either of those sample types. On this clone itself: Its antigen remains undetermined. Base quality data are lacking; no much larger clone is found one base away.

Sequencing was performed on peripheral blood. The rearrangement combines TRBV10-3 with TRBJ1-5; TRBD1 matches 11 bases in the middle. This clonotype was sampled from a woman of 80 years or more with acute or convalescent COVID-19. The CDR3 has the sequence CATSDRGPQPQHF. The DNA is TGTGCCACCTCGGACAGGGGGCCTCAGCCCCAGCATTTT.